The 14 T cell receptor beta chains given below trace back to one sample, sequenced in a study of cytomegalovirus exposure and HLA in healthy donors. In the PCR, 60 Vbeta and 13 Jbeta primers were used. Assay: immunoSEQ multiplex PCR; the TCRdb copy retains only in-frame clones and omits some. The sample carries tens of thousands of clones, 70% to 85% recorded once. Sample: PBMCs. Receptor source: a human donor in good health.

This chain links TRBV7-8 with TRBJ2-3, with TRBD1 as a possible D gene (5 bases). CDR1 and CDR2 (germline): SGHVS, FQNEAQ. The V end lost 5 bases, the J end lost 4 bases, and 16 bases lay between the germline ends. The CDR3 runs to 15 residues. The CDR3 protein is CASSPTPGNPDTQYF. CDR3 DNA sequence: TGTGCCAGCAGCCCGACACCAGGGAACCCAGATACGCAGTATTTT.

The DNA for the CDR3 is TGTGCCAGCAGCTCAACTAGCGGGCTTAACACCGGGGAGCTGTTTTTT. This sequence encodes CASSSTSGLNTGELFF. This sequence joins TRBV7-2 and TRBJ2-2; 9 positions match TRBD2. Looked up from germline, CDR1 is SGHTA and CDR2 is FQGNSA. V lost 4 bases to trimming and J lost 2 bases; unmatched junction nucleotides: 5. This CDR3 is built from 16 residues.

The chain is built from TRBV7-2 and TRBJ2-7; D possibly corresponds to TRBD2 (6 bases). The CDR3 consists of 14 residues. V lost 3 bases and J lost 4, with 13 bases in between. The germline gives CDR1 SGHTA, CDR2 FQGNSA. The CDR3 region has the DNA TGTGCCAGCAGCTTCGGCGGGACGGTATACGAGCAGTACTTC. Translation gives CASSFGGTVYEQYF. The full variable domain, its missing parts supplied by reference TRBV7-2 and TRBJ2-7, is GAGVSQSPSNKVTEKGKDVELRCDPISGHTALYWYRQSLGQGLEFLIYFQGNSAPDKSGLPSDRFSAERTGGSVSTLTIQRTQQEDSAVYLCASSFGGTVYEQYFGPGTRLTVT.

The V gene is TRBV19, the J gene TRBJ2-1; TRBD2 aligns across 7 bases. There are 15 residues in the CDR3. Unmatched junction bases numbered 8, after V lost 2 bases and J lost 7 bases. The germline V gene has CDR1 LNHDA and CDR2 SQIVND (reference sequence). In DNA, the CDR3 is TGTGCCAGTAGTATAAATGGCGGGAGTCTAAATGAGCAGTTCTTC. This codes for CASSINGGSLNEQFF.

The chain couples TRBV18 to TRBJ2-1, with 14 nucleotides matching TRBD2. V lost 4 bases and J lost 10; bases outside the gene matches: 6. This CDR3 has 15 residues. The germline V gene has CDR1 KGHSH and CDR2 LQKENI. This CDR3 is CASSQTSGRAGEQFF. CDR3 DNA sequence: TGTGCCAGCTCACAGACTAGCGGGAGGGCCGGGGAGCAGTTCTTC.

Points on this clone: Compared with germline, one end of the junction differs, possibly owing to a read error. The chain has TRBV7-9 and TRBJ2-5; D remains ambiguous. The CDR3 loop spans 13 amino acids. Germline assignment: CDR1 SEHNR and CDR2 FQNEAQ (reference sequence). CDR3 residues: CASGLPPGETQYF. Here the CDR3 DNA reads TGTGCCAGCGGCTTACCGCCCGGGGAGACCCAGTACTTC.

V and J are TRBV29-1 and TRBJ2-3, with D perhaps TRBD2 (6 bases). This CDR3 is 14 amino acids long. The ends were cut back, 3 bases at V and 3 bases at J, with 13 bases in the middle. Looked up from germline, CDR1 is SQVTM and CDR2 is ANQGSEA. The DNA of the CDR3 is TGCAGCGTTGACTTCGGGAGCGCGACAGATACGCAGTATTTT. Amino acids: CSVDFGSATDTQYF.

The rearrangement joins TRBV12-5 to TRBJ1-5; no definite D call. The CDR3 length is 16 residues. Germline V CDR1 and CDR2: LGHNT, FRNRAP. Trimming left V 4 bases short and J 7 bases short, with 20 bases between. The CDR3 is CASGSRTSGVGQPQHF. In DNA, the CDR3 is TGTGCTAGTGGTTCCCGTACTAGCGGGGTCGGCCAGCCCCAGCATTTT. Filled out from reference TRBV12-5 and TRBJ1-5, the complete variable domain reads DARVTQTPRHKVTEMGQEVTMRCQPILGHNTVFWYRQTMMQGLELLAYFRNRAPLDDSGMPKDRFSAEMPDATLATLKIQPSEPRDSAVYFCASGSRTSGVGQPQHFGDGTRLSIL.

This sequence joins TRBV27 and TRBJ1-2; D is unresolved. The CDR3 runs to 13 residues. CDR1 is MNHEY, CDR2 SMNVEV, per germline (reference sequence). V lost 5 bases to trimming and J lost 12 bases, with 19 bases between them. The CDR3 DNA reads TGTGCCAGCAGTCCAACCTCGTCCCGCCCGGACACCTTC. Encoded protein: CASSPTSSRPDTF.

The rearrangement joins TRBV5-4 to TRBJ1-1; D is uncertain. V lost 3 bases, J lost 0 bases, and 6 bases lay in between. Germline CDR1 is SGHNT and CDR2 is YYREEE (reference sequence). This CDR3 comprises 13 residues. This CDR3 is CASSSGLNTEAFF. CDR3 bases: TGTGCCAGCAGCTCGGGGTTGAACACTGAAGCTTTCTTT.

The rearrangement joins TRBV7-7 to TRBJ2-1; 8 bases are shared with TRBD2. The junction had 8 bases not matched to a gene; V was cut back by 5 bases and J by 8 bases. The V gene's germline CDR1 is SSHAT and CDR2 FNYEAQ (reference sequence). The CDR3 has 14 amino acids. Here the CDR3 reads CASSLSGSWDEQFF. Written as DNA, the CDR3 is TGTGCCAGCAGCCTCAGCGGGAGCTGGGATGAGCAGTTCTTC.

This clone has just one count. The chain employs TRBV6-1 and TRBJ2-2, with D tentatively TRBD1 (5 bases). Germline V gene lookup returns CDR1 MNHNS and CDR2 SASEGT. The CDR3 is made up of 14 amino acids. V dropped 8 bases and J dropped 6 bases, with 16 bases sitting between them. CDR3 sequence (DNA): TGTGCCAGCTCCATCAGGGTAGGCTCCGGGGAGCTGTTTTTT. Translated: CASSIRVGSGELFF.

V gene TRBV28 combines with J gene TRBJ2-7; TRBD2 aligns across 8 bases. The V and J ends lost 6 bases and 4 bases, in that order; junction bases with no gene match: 11. In germline, CDR1 is MDHEN, CDR2 SYDVKM. There are 15 residues in the CDR3. CDR3 sequence reads: CASRRPGLASYEQYF. CDR3 nucleotides: TGTGCCAGCAGGAGACCCGGACTAGCCTCTTACGAGCAGTACTTC.

This chain links TRBV7-8 with TRBJ1-4; TRBD1 is a possible D gene (5 bases). Germline V gene sequence: CDR1 SGHVS, CDR2 FQNEAQ. V was clipped by 5 bases and J by 3 bases, with 13 bases between them. The CDR3 extends over 15 amino acids. The CDR3 sequence: CASSIRQLANEKLFF. In DNA form, the CDR3 reads TGTGCCAGCAGCATCCGACAGTTGGCTAATGAAAAACTGTTTTTT.